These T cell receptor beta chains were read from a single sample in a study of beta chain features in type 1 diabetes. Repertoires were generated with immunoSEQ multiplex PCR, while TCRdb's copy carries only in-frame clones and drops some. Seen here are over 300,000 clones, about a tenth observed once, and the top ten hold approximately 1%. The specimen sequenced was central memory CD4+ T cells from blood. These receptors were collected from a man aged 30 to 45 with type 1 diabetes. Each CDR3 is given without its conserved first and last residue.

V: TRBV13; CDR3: ASSSLRDSTSDTQY
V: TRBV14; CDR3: ASSQVWGAGNTIY
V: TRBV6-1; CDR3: ASMGQANTGELF
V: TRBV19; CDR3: ASSRRGLAGGRETQY
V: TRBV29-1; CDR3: SGEQGSGGYT
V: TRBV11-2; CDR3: ASNLRGQTYEQY
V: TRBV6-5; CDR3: ASSYSGGGSYGYT
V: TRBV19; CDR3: ASRRQGRLTEAF
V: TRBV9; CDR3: ASSVAPGAGAARDEQY
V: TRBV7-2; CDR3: ASSLISGGQLSGNTIY
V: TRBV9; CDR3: ASSVEVGGGFNEQY
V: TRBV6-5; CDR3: ASSYRGAASYEQY
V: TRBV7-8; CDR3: ASSPRDVDGYT
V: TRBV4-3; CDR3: ASSQEAAKRGSTYEQY
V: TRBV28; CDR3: ASGKGGSNQPQH
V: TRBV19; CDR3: ASSSIYYGYT
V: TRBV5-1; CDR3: ASSLDGGQRPQH
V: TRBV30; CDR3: AWRRGTVNTEAF
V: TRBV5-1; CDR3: ASREEVRSGANVLT
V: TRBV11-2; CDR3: AGGGQGGNTIY
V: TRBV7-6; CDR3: ASSLNLAGEKLF
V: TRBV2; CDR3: ASSVQAQGTEAF
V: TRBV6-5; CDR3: ASSYWVAGELF
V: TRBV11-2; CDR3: ASSLGPIDGDTQY
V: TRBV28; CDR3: ASSFRQGNGYT
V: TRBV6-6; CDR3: ASSASAGGTYNEQF
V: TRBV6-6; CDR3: ASRATVAGGKETQY
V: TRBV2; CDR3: ASSGRTGGNEKLF
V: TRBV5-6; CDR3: ASSLVRQIYGYT
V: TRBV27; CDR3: ASSPTDRGGTEAF
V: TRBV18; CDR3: ASSPSEGAYGYT
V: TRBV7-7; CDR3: ASSWGQHYGYT
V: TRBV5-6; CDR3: ASSLWDSYNSPLH
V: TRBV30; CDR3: AWSGLNRGTEAF
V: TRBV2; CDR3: ASSLRTGDNEQF
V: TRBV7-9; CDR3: ASSVLSYEQY
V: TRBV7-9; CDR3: ASSQGTSGGDSYNEQF